Included here is one T cell receptor beta chain sequence, with context. Its antigen remains unidentified. No base-level quality is on record; no much larger clone is a single base apart. Deletion took 0 bases off V and 7 bases off J, with a span of 12 bases between the germline ends. The cysteine opens and the phenylalanine closes a CDR3 of 15 amino acids. The entry retains the CDR3 DNA only, 45 bases that are in frame from base 1. The germline V gene (reference sequence) specifies MNHEY as CDR1 and SMNVEV as CDR2. The immunoSEQ Assay, a bias-controlled multiplex PCR, was used to amplify TCRbeta CDR3 regions from genomic DNA. In the original analysis: The number of nucleated cells in each sample was estimated from the amplification of reference gene primers within the assay. Sequence reads were collapsed and filtered to measure the absolute abundance of every unique TCRbeta CDR3 rearrangement. For each sample, productive Simpson clonality was calculated as the square root of Simpson's diversity index over productive rearrangements. Entries here come from immuneACCESS through TCRdb and include only in-frame sequences with V and J called. Some clones fail to appear in such tables; in the studies checked, an unresolved V gene covers under half of the shortfall, and the cause of the remainder is unknown. That table supplies the V and J calls and clone size; D and trimming were determined from the DNA. For this sample the table gives 100,000 or so clones, of which about four fifths were detected only once. The ten biggest clones cover 15% to 20% of the sample.

The sample is drawn from a study of blood T cell repertoires in COVID-19 (TCRdb year 2020). About the full investigation: Samples covering the acute and convalescent phases of COVID-19 were provided by collaborators in the United States, Italy and Spain. The material from the prospective study consisted of cDNA or gDNA derived from T cells, B-cell-depleted T cells, or PBMCs. The dataset comprised deeply sampled blood TCRbeta repertoires from subjects exposed to, actively infected with, or recovered from COVID-19. The repertoires were released in a freely available public database meant as a resource for research on the immune response to SARS-CoV-2. The samples were drawn from two sources: the first 160 participants of the ongoing ImmuneRACE study, and fewer than 1,500 subjects contributed by 6 global collaborators. Nearly every sample came with metadata listing a de-identified subject ID, COVID-19 status, age in years and sex. Where available, HLA class I and class II types were obtained from metadata supplied by the sample provider rather than from assay-based typing.

Results the study describes overall, beyond this receptor: How much clinical and demographic metadata was included differed by source and by participant, and the metadata was provided uncurated.

Whole blood was collected in K2EDTA tubes by collaborating institutions according to the institutions' own protocols. For TCRbeta analysis, collaborators shipped samples as frozen whole blood, isolated PBMCs, or DNA extracted from either of those sample types. The chain is assembled from TRBV27 and TRBJ1-4; the D gene is perhaps TRBD1, on 5 matching bases. The receptor was derived from a woman aged 60-75 years with acute or convalescent COVID-19. Material for sequencing was peripheral blood. The DNA sequence reads TGTGCCAGCAGTTTATCGTCGGGGGGTGGTGAAAAACTGTTTTTT. The resulting protein is CASSLSSGGGEKLFF.